This T cell receptor beta chain emerged from a study of T cell repertoires and HLA-DP antigens. Across the study: Transduced HeLa cells presented HLA-DP to CD4+ T cells.

The PCR primers covered 54 TRBV and 13 TRBJ segments. Sequenced by immunoSEQ multiplex PCR; TCRdb stores in-frame clones only, minus some. The sample contains roughly 120,000 clones, nearly 95% of which appear only once. About this clone itself: Its target is unknown.

The CDR3 has 15 residues. Germline loops: CDR1 MDHEN, CDR2 SYDVKM. Trimming shortened V by 6 bases and J by 6 bases, and 21 bases separated the two germline ends. The rearrangement uses TRBV28 and TRBJ2-7; possibly TRBD2 for D (6 bases). The source material was CD4+ T cells from PBMCs. This clonotype was sampled from a young woman in good health and CMV-seronegative. As DNA, the CDR3 is TGTGCCAGCAGCCGCGGGACCTTGGGAGTCTCCGAGCAGTACTTC. Its translation: CASSRGTLGVSEQYF.